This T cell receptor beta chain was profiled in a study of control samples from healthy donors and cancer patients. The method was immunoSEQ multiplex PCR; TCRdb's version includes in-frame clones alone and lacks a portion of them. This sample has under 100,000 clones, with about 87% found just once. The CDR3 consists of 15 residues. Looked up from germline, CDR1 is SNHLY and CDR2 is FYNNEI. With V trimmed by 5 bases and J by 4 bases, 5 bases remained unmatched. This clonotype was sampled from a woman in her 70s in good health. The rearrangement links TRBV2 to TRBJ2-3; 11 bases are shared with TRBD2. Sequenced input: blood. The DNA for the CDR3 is TGTGCCAGCAGTTTTAGCGGGAGGGCCCCAGATACGCAGTATTTT. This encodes CASSFSGRAPDTQYF.